These 16 T cell receptor beta chains came from one sample sequenced in a study of cytomegalovirus exposure and HLA in healthy donors. It was with 60 Vbeta and 13 Jbeta primers that the PCR ran. The data were produced by immunoSEQ multiplex PCR, yet TCRdb's version contains in-frame clones alone and is incomplete. The repertoire consists of approximately 85,000 clones, with less than 65% occurring once and the leading ten covering around 5%. Sequences were obtained from PBMCs. All receptors come from a woman aged 25 to 39 in good health and CMV-seropositive.

The V gene is TRBV30, the J gene TRBJ1-5; 7 bases align to TRBD1. This CDR3 spans 13 amino acids. From germline, CDR1 is GTSNPN and CDR2 SVGIG (reference sequence). V was pared by 3 bases and J by 2 bases, with 1 base of the junction left unmatched. The CDR3 reads CAWRGQGNQPQHF. CDR3 in DNA: TGTGCCTGGAGAGGACAGGGCAATCAGCCCCAGCATTTT.

The chain carries TRBV11-2 and TRBJ1-6; unclear D gene. V lost 6 bases and J lost 7, with 13 bases in between. CDR3 length: 14 amino acids. Per germline, CDR1 SGHAT and CDR2 FQNNGV. CDR3: CASSSDWKNSPLHF. CDR3 DNA sequence: TGTGCCAGCAGTTCTGACTGGAAGAATTCACCCCTCCACTTT. The full variable domain, with the rest looked up from reference TRBV11-2 and TRBJ1-6, is EAGVAQSPRYKIIEKRQSVAFWCNPISGHATLYWYQQILGQGPKLLIQFQNNGVVDDSQLPKDRFSAERLKGVDSTLKIQPAKLEDSAVYLCASSSDWKNSPLHFGNGTRLTVT.

The rearrangement joins TRBV7-9 to TRBJ1-6; 9 nucleotides match TRBD1. V trimming: 5 bases; J trimming: 6 bases; junction bases outside the gene matches: 2. Per the germline V gene, CDR1 is SEHNR and CDR2 is FQNEAQ (reference sequence). The CDR3 is 14 residues long. The CDR3 DNA reads TGTGCCAGCAGCGGACAGGGGTTTAATTCACCCCTCCACTTT. Protein product: CASSGQGFNSPLHF.

The chain links TRBV7-2 to TRBJ2-5, with D possibly being TRBD2 (7 bases). This CDR3 has 16 amino acids. Germline CDR1 reads SGHTA; CDR2 reads FQGNSA. V was shortened by 4 bases and J by 5 bases, with 20 bases between the two germline ends. DNA of the CDR3: TGTGCCAGCAGCTGGTCCTCGGGGGGCCGTCGGGAGACCCAGTACTTC. Its translation: CASSWSSGGRRETQYF.

The chain links TRBV23-1 to TRBJ2-1; the D gene is possibly TRBD2 (6 bases). TRBV23-1 is an open reading frame, and its role is uncertain. Trimming took off 0 bases at V and 4 bases at J, with 7 bases between the two ends. CDR3 length: 14 residues. CDR3: CASSQSGGYNEQFF. As DNA, the CDR3 is TGCGCCAGCAGTCAATCCGGAGGGTACAATGAGCAGTTCTTC.

The CDR3 DNA is TGTGCCACAAAGGAGACCTATGGCTACACCTTC. This codes for CATKETYGYTF. The chain has TRBV6-5 and TRBJ1-2; D gene ambiguous. Trimming shortened V by 10 bases and J by 4 bases, and 10 bases separated the two germline ends. Germline CDR1 is MNHEY and CDR2 is SVGAGI. The CDR3 is 11 residues long.

V usage is TRBV18 and J usage is TRBJ2-2; D remains ambiguous. V dropped 4 bases and J dropped 5 bases, with 5 bases sitting between them. The V gene's germline CDR1 is KGHSH and CDR2 LQKENI. This CDR3 has 12 amino acids. The CDR3 DNA is TGTGCCAGCTCACTAGATACCGGGGAGCTGTTTTTT. Translated: CASSLDTGELFF.

The table lists this clone with a few counts. The chain has TRBV5-4 and TRBJ2-3; 8 bases fit TRBD1. Trimming removed 4 bases from V and 3 bases from J; junction bases left unmatched: 10. The CDR3 covers 16 residues. Germline loops: CDR1 SGHNT, CDR2 YYREEE (reference sequence). The CDR3 is CASSGETGVGTDTQYF. The CDR3 nucleotides are TGTGCCAGCAGCGGTGAGACAGGGGTGGGGACAGATACGCAGTATTTT.

The chain joins TRBV28 to TRBJ1-5; the D gene is possibly TRBD1 (5 bases). The CDR3 has 14 amino acids. Trimming stripped 3 bases from V and 7 bases from J, with 13 bases between. Germline loops: CDR1 MDHEN, CDR2 SYDVKM. The CDR3 loop is CASSFASGNQPQHF. CDR3 in DNA: TGTGCCAGCAGTTTCGCGTCAGGGAACCAGCCCCAGCATTTT.

This chain uses TRBV18 with TRBJ1-1; TRBD1 is a possible D gene (5 bases). The CDR3 has 12 residues. The V end was cut by 5 bases, the J end by 7 bases, with 11 bases between. The germline CDR1 and CDR2 sequences are KGHSH and LQKENI. The CDR3: CASSDSRDEAFF. The DNA for the CDR3 is TGTGCCAGCTCAGATAGCAGGGATGAAGCTTTCTTT.

This chain links TRBV2 with TRBJ2-1; D gene unclear. The CDR3 has 14 amino acids. V dropped 4 bases and J dropped 5 bases, with 12 bases sitting between them. In germline, CDR1 is SNHLY, CDR2 FYNNEI. The CDR3 sequence is CASSAGGVNNEQFF. The CDR3 DNA reads as TGTGCCAGCAGTGCCGGCGGCGTGAACAATGAGCAGTTCTTC.

The chain recombines TRBV4-2 with TRBJ1-1; the D gene is possibly TRBD1 (5 bases). Trimming removed 3 bases at V and 0 bases at J, with 14 bases between. CDR1 is LGHNA, CDR2 YNFKEQ, per germline. There are 16 residues in the CDR3. The CDR3, as DNA: TGTGCCAGCAGCCAGGGGCAGGGCGAGGTGAACACTGAAGCTTTCTTT. This translates into CASSQGQGEVNTEAFF.

The chain uses TRBV7-3 and TRBJ1-1; weak D call: TRBD1 (6 bases). The V end lost 3 bases, the J end lost 4 bases, and 12 bases lay between the germline ends. Germline V lookup: CDR1 SGHTA, CDR2 FQGTGA. CDR3 length: 14 amino acids. The CDR3 protein is CASSFGDRPTEAFF. The CDR3 DNA is TGTGCCAGCAGCTTCGGAGACAGGCCCACTGAAGCTTTCTTT.

Worth noting for this clone: An end of the junction does not agree with germline; a read error may underlie this. In the same sample, other DNA sequences code for this CDR3. The chain has TRBV5-6 and TRBJ1-1; D unresolved. The CDR3 spans 15 residues. Germline V gene data show CDR1 as SGHDT and CDR2 as YYEEEE. CDR3 protein: CASSPLQLMNTEAFF. The CDR3 DNA is TGTGCCAGCAGCCCCTTACAGCTCATGAACACTGAAGCCTTCTTT.

The chain joins TRBV5-6 to TRBJ2-7; 7 bases fit TRBD2. This CDR3 is built from 16 residues. V gave up 1 base and J gave up 3 bases; unmatched junction bases: 10. Germline V gene sequence: CDR1 SGHDT, CDR2 YYEEEE. CDR3: CASSLPGREVGYEQYF. In DNA form, the CDR3 reads TGTGCCAGCAGCTTGCCAGGCCGGGAGGTCGGCTACGAGCAGTACTTC.

The J gene is TRBJ1-1, the V gene TRBV5-4; no definite D call. The CDR3 spans 13 residues. The V gene lost 2 bases and the J gene lost 6 bases, with 11 bases spanning the gap. Germline CDR1 reads SGHNT; CDR2 reads YYREEE (reference sequence). CDR3 in amino acids: CASSFQVHAEAFF. The DNA for the CDR3 is TGTGCCAGCAGCTTCCAGGTCCACGCTGAAGCTTTCTTT.